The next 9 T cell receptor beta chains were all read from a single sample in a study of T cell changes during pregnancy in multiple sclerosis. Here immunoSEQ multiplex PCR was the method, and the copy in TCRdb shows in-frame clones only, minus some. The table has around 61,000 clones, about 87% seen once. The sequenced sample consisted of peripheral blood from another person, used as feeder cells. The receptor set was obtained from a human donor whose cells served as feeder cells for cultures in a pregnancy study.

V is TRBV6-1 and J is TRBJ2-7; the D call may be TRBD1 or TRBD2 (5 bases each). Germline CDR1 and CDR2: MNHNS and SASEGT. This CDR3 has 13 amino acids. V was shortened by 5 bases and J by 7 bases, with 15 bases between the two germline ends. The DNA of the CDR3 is TGTGCCAGCAGTCCTGGGACGGCCTGGGAGCAGTACTTC. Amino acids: CASSPGTAWEQYF.

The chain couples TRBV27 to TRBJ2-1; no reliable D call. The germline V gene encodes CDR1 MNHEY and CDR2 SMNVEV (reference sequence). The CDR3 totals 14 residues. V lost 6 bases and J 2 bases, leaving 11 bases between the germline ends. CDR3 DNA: TGTGCCAGCAGAGCCCTAGGACCCTACAATGAGCAGTTCTTC. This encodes CASRALGPYNEQFF.

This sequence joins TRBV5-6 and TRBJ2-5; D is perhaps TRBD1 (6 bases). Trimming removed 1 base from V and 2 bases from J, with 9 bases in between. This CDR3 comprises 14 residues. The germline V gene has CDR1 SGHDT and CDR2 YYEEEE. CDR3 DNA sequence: TGTGCCAGCAGCTTGTTACAGGGTCAAGAGACCCAGTACTTC. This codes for CASSLLQGQETQYF.

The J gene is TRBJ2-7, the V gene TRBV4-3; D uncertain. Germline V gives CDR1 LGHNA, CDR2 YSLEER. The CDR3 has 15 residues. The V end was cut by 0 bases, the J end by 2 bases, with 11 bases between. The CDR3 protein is CASSQDLTAPYEQYF. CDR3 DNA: TGCGCCAGCAGCCAAGATCTCACCGCCCCCTACGAGCAGTACTTC.

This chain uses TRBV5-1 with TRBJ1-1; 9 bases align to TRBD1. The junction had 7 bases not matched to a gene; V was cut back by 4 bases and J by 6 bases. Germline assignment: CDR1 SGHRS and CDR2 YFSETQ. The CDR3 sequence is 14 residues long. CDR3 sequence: CASSIGTGRPEAFF. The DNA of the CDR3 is TGCGCCAGCAGCATCGGGACAGGGAGGCCTGAAGCTTTCTTT.

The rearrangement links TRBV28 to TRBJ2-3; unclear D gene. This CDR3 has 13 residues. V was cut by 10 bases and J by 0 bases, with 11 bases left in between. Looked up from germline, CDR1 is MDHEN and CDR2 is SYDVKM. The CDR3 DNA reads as TGTGCCACCCCGCTACTTAGCACAGATACGCAGTATTTT. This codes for CATPLLSTDTQYF.

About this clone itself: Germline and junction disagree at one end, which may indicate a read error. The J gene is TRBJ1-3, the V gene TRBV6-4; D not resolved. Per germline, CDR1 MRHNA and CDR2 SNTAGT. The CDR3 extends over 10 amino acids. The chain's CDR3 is CVKVGNTIYF. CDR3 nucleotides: TGCGTCAAGGTTGGAAACACCATATATTTT.

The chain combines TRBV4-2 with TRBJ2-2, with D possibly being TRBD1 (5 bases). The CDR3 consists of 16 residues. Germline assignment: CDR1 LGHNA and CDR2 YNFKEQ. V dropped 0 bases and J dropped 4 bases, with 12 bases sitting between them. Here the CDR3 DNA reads TGTGCCAGCAGCCAAGAAGGGCAGGGCGGCACCGGGGAGCTGTTTTTT. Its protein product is CASSQEGQGGTGELFF.

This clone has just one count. The CDR3: CACKTASGYTF. DNA of the CDR3: TGTGCCTGCAAGACCGCATCGGGCTACACCTTC. The V and J genes are TRBV30 and TRBJ1-2; D unresolved. The CDR3 spans 11 residues. CDR1 and CDR2 from the germline V gene are GTSNPN and SVGIG (reference sequence). V was shortened by 6 bases and J by 8 bases, with 13 bases between the two germline ends.